This T cell receptor beta chain stems from a study of vaccination effects on CD4 cells after COVID-19. Study-level findings and limits: Early post-infection timepoints were missing from the study, which also had few convalescent patients. The study found that only 1 of 255 vaccine-induced clones from healthy vaccinees cross-reacted with common cold coronaviruses. Clonal contraction was marked in infection- and vaccine-induced clones late after vaccination.

Antigen-specific CD4+ T cells were expanded with viral peptide pools in the ViraFEST assay before sequencing. With 9 to 11 days of culture completed, CD4+ T cells were isolated. Nucleocapsid antibodies were negative in the vaccine recipients, who had never had SARS-CoV-2 infection. Half-medium exchanges with IL-2 medium took place on days 3 and 7. This clone came up once. What it recognizes is unknown. The CDR3 runs to 14 residues. Germline CDR1 and CDR2: MNHNY and SVGAGI (reference sequence). The ends were cut back, 2 bases at V and 7 bases at J, with 11 bases in the middle. The protocol was immunoSEQ multiplex PCR, while the TCRdb copy is restricted to in-frame clones and leaves out a portion. The table records 77,000 or so clones, 78% of them present only once.

The sequencing here drew on CD4+ T cells from PBMCs cultured with SARS-CoV-2 spike peptides, taken before COVID-19 vaccination. The chain is built from TRBV6-6 and TRBJ1-4; D might be TRBD1 (5 bases). This receptor was taken from a human donor who received a COVID-19 vaccine. The CDR3 loop reads CASSYQGVAEKLFF. CDR3 DNA: TGTGCCAGCAGTTACCAAGGGGTCGCTGAAAAACTGTTTTTT.